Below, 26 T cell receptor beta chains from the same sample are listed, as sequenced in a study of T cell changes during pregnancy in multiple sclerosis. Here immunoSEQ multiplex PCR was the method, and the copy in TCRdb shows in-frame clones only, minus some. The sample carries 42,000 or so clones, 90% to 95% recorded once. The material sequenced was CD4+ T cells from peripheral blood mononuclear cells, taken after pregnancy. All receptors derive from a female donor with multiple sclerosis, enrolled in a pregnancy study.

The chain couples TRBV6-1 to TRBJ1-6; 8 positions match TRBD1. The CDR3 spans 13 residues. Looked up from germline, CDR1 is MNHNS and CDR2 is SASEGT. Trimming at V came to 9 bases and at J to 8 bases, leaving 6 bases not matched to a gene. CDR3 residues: CASVRGRDSPLHF. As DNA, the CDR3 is TGTGCCAGTGTCAGGGGGCGAGATTCACCCCTCCACTTT.

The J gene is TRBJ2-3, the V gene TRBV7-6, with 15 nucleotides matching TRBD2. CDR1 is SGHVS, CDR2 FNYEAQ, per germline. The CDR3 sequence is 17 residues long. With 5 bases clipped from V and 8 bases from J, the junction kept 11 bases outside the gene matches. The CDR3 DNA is TGTGCCAGCAGCAAAGGACTAGCGGGGGGGCCAGAGGCTACGCAGTATTTT. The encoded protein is CASSKGLAGGPEATQYF.

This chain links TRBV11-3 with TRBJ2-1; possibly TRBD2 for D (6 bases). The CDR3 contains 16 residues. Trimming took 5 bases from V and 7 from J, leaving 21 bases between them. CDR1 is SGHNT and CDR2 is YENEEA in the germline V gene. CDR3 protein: CASSQGRDRGENEQFF. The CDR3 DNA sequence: TGTGCCAGCAGCCAAGGGCGGGACCGCGGGGAAAATGAGCAGTTCTTC.

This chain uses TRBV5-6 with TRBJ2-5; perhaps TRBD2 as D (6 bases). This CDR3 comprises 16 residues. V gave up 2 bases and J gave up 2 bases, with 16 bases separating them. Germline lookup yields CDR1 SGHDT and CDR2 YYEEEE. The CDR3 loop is CASSFGGKSLQETQYF. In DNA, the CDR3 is TGTGCCAGCAGCTTTGGCGGGAAAAGCTTGCAAGAGACCCAGTACTTC.

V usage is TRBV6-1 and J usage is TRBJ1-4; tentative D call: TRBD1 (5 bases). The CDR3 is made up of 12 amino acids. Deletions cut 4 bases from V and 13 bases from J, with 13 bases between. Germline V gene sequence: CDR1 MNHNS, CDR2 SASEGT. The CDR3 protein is CASSGGIRILFF. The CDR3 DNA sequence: TGTGCCAGCAGTGGGGGCATCAGAATACTGTTTTTT.

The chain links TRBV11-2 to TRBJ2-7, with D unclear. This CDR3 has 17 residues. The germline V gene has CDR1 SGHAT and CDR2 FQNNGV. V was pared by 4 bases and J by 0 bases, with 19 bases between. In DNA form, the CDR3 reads TGTGCCAGCAGCTCCGTAAGACTTTCACAAAACTCCTACGAGCAGTACTTC. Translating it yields CASSSVRLSQNSYEQYF.

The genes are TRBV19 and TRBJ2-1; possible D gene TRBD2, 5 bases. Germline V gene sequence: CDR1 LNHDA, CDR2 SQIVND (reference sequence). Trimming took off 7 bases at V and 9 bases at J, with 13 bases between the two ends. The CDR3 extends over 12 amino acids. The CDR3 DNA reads TGTGCCAGTAACAGCCGGACTGGTGAGCAGTTCTTC. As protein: CASNSRTGEQFF.

The CDR3 protein is CASSSPFNGGAFF. The CDR3 region has the DNA TGTGCCAGCAGTTCCCCATTTAACGGCGGGGCTTTCTTT. The chain links TRBV6-5 to TRBJ1-1, with D hard to call. The CDR3 runs to 13 residues. Trimming removed 4 bases at V and 11 bases at J, with 17 bases between. Germline CDR1 is MNHEY and CDR2 is SVGAGI.

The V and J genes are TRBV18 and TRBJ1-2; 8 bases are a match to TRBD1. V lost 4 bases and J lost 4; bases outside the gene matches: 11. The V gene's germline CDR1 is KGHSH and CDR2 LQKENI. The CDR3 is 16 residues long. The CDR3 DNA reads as TGTGCCAGCTCACAGAACAGTGGGACAGGCGGCTATGGCTACACCTTC. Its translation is CASSQNSGTGGYGYTF.

The CDR3, as DNA: TGTGCCAGCAGCCCAAGACAGGGGCGAAACACCATATATTTT. Translated, it gives CASSPRQGRNTIYF. This chain links TRBV7-9 with TRBJ1-3, with 8 bases identical to TRBD1. V dropped 5 bases and J dropped 5; count of bases not matched to a gene: 5. Germline lookup yields CDR1 SEHNR and CDR2 FQNEAQ (reference sequence). The CDR3 sequence is 14 residues long.

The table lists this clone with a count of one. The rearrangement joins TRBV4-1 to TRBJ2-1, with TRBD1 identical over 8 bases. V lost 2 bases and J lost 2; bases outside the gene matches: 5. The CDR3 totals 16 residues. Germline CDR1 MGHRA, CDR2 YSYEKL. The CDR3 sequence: CASSQPRQGTYNEQFF. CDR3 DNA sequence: TGCGCCAGCAGCCAACCGAGACAGGGGACCTACAATGAGCAGTTCTTC.

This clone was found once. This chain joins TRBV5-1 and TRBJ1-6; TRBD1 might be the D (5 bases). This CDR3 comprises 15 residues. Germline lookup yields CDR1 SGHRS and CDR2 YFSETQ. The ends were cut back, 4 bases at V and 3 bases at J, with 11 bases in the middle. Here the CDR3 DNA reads TGCGCCAGCAGCGCCTCCCAGGGCTATAATTCACCCCTCCACTTT. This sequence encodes CASSASQGYNSPLHF.

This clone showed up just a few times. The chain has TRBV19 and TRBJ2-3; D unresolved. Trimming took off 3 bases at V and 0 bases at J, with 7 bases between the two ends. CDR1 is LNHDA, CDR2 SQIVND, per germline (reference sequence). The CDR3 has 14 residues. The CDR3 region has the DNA TGTGCCAGTAGTATGGAGCTCAGCACAGATACGCAGTATTTT. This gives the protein CASSMELSTDTQYF.

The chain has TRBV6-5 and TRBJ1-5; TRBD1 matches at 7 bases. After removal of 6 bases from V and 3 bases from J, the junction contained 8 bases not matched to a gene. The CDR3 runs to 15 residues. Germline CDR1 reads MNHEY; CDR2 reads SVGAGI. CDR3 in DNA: TGTGCCAGCAGCCCCGGGACAGCCAACAATCAGCCCCAGCATTTT. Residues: CASSPGTANNQPQHF.

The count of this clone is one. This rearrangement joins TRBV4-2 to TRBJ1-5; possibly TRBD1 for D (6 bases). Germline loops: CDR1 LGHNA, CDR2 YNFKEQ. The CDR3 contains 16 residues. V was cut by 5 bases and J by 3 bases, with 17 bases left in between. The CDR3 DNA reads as TGTGCCAGCAGCGACTATGGGGGGGCTTCCAATCAGCCCCAGCATTTT. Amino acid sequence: CASSDYGGASNQPQHF.

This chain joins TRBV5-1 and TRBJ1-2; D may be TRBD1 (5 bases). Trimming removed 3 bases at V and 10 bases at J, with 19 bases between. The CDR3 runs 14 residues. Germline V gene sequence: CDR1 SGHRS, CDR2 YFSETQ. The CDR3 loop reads CASSWGTGVIAYTF. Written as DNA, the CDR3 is TGCGCCAGCAGCTGGGGGACGGGGGTGATTGCCTACACCTTC.

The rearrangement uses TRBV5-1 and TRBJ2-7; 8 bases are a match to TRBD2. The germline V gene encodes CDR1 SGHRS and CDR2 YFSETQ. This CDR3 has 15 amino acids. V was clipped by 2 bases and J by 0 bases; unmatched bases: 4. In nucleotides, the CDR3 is TGCGCCAGCAGCTTTGTAGCGGGGCCCTCCTACGAGCAGTACTTC. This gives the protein CASSFVAGPSYEQYF. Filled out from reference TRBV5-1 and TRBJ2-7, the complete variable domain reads KAGVTQTPRYLIKTRGQQVTLSCSPISGHRSVSWYQQTPGQGLQFLFEYFSETQRNKGNFPGRFSGRQFSNSRSEMNVSTLELGDSALYLCASSFVAGPSYEQYFGPGTRLTVT.

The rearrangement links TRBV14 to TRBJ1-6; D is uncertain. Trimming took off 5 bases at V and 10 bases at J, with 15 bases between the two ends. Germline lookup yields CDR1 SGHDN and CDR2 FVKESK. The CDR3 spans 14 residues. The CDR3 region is CASSSTGFRSPLHF. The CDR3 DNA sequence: TGTGCCAGCAGCAGCACGGGGTTTCGGTCACCCCTCCACTTT. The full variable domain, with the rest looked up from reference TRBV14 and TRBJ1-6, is EAGVTQFPSHSVIEKGQTVTLRCDPISGHDNLYWYRRVMGKEIKFLLHFVKESKQDESGMPNNRFLAERTGGTYSTLKVQPAELEDSGVYFCASSSTGFRSPLHFGNGTRLTVT.

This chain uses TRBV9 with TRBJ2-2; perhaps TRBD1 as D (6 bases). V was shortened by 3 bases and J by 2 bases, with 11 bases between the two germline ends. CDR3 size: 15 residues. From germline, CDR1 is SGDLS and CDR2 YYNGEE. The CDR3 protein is CASSARQDNTGELFF. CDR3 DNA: TGTGCCAGCAGCGCCCGACAGGACAACACCGGGGAGCTGTTTTTT.

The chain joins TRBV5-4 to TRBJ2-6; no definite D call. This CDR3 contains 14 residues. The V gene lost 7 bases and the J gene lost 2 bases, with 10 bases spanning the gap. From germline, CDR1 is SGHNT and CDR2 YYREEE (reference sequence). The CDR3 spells CASGILTGANVLTF. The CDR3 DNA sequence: TGTGCCAGCGGCATTCTGACTGGGGCCAACGTCCTGACTTTC.

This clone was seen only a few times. CDR3 loop: CASSLLSGGAGETQYF. CDR3 bases: TGTGCCAGCAGCTTATTGAGCGGGGGGGCGGGAGAGACCCAGTACTTC. V gene TRBV7-2 combines with J gene TRBJ2-5; 10 bases agree with TRBD2. This CDR3 is built from 16 residues. V lost 2 bases and J lost 4; bases outside the gene matches: 7. Germline-derived CDR1 and CDR2 are SGHTA and FQGNSA.

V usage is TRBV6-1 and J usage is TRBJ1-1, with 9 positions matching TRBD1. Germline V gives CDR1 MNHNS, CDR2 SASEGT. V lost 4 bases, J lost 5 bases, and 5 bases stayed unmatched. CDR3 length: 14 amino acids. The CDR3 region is CASSGWTGATEAFF. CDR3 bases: TGTGCCAGCAGTGGATGGACAGGGGCAACTGAAGCTTTCTTT.

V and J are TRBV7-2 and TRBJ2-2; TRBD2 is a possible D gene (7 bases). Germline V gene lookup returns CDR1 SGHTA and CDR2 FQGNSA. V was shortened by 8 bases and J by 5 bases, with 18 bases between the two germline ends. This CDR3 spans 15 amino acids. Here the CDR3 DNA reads TGTGCCAGCGGTGGGGGCGGGGGATATACCGGGGAGCTGTTTTTT. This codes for CASGGGGGYTGELFF.

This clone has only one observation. CDR3: CASSLRGRGLAASTDTQYF. CDR3 sequence (DNA): TGTGCCAGCAGCTTAAGGGGTCGAGGACTAGCAGCTAGCACAGATACGCAGTATTTT. The gene calls are TRBV7-3 and TRBJ2-3, with 8 bases matching TRBD2. Per germline, CDR1 SGHTA and CDR2 FQGTGA. V lost 1 base to trimming and J lost 0 bases; unmatched junction nucleotides: 12. CDR3 length: 19 residues.

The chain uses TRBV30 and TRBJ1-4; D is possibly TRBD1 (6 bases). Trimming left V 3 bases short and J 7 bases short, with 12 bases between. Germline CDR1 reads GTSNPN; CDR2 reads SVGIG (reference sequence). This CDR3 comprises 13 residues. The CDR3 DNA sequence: TGTGCCTGGAGGACCCCAGGGGCTGAAAAACTGTTTTTT. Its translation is CAWRTPGAEKLFF.

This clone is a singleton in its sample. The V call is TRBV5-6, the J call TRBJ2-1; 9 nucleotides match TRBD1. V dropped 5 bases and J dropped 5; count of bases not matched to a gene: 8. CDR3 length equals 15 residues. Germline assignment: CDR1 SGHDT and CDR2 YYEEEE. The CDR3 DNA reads TGTGCCAGCAGTTCTCAACAGGGGGCCCACAATGAGCAGTTCTTC. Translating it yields CASSSQQGAHNEQFF.